This passage covers 32 T cell receptor beta chains from one sample sequenced in a study of cytomegalovirus exposure and HLA in healthy donors. PCR used 60 Vbeta primers and 13 Jbeta primers. Clones were read by immunoSEQ multiplex PCR, and TCRdb kept only the in-frame ones, dropping some. The table lists roughly 72,000 clones, around 70% of them singletons. The material sequenced was PBMCs. These TCRs come from a human donor in good health.

The rearrangement links TRBV30 to TRBJ1-5; weak D call: TRBD1 (6 bases). Trimming removed 5 bases from V and 4 bases from J, with 18 bases in between. CDR1 is GTSNPN and CDR2 is SVGIG in the germline V gene (reference sequence). The CDR3 covers 15 residues. DNA of the CDR3: TGTGCCTGGGGAGGGCCGGGGGGGGCGAATCAGCCCCAGCATTTT. Translating gives CAWGGPGGANQPQHF.

The chain joins TRBV29-1 to TRBJ2-1; TRBD2 matches at 12 bases. Germline V gene lookup returns CDR1 SQVTM and CDR2 ANQGSEA. Trimming cost V 7 bases and J 9 bases; bases outside gene matches: 7. The CDR3 is made up of 13 amino acids. Here the CDR3 reads CSALAGGPGEQFF. The CDR3 DNA reads as TGCAGCGCCCTAGCGGGAGGGCCAGGTGAGCAGTTCTTC.

The chain employs TRBV6-6 and TRBJ2-1; D might be TRBD2 (7 bases). Deletions cut 4 bases from V and 12 bases from J, with 25 bases between. The CDR3 covers 16 residues. Per the germline V gene, CDR1 is MNHNY and CDR2 is SVGAGI (reference sequence). The CDR3 DNA follows: TGTGCCAGCAGTTCCCCTCGTAGGGGGGGGGATAGTAGGCAGTTCTTC. Protein: CASSSPRRGGDSRQFF.

The genes are TRBV5-4 and TRBJ2-2; 10 nucleotides match TRBD2. V lost 4 bases, J lost 7 bases, and 13 bases stayed unmatched. CDR3 length: 17 residues. CDR1 SGHNT and CDR2 YYREEE come from the germline V gene (reference sequence). CDR3 bases: TGTGCCAGCAGCAACAGAGCTAGCGGGAGATTTAGCGGGGAGCTGTTTTTT. This translates into CASSNRASGRFSGELFF.

The chain combines TRBV6-6 with TRBJ1-1, with a weak D call TRBD1 (5 bases). Germline assignment: CDR1 MNHNY and CDR2 SVGAGI (reference sequence). This CDR3 spans 16 amino acids. V was clipped by 5 bases and J by 1 base, with 17 bases between them. CDR3 sequence reads: CASSPRGGEGNTEAFF. The CDR3 coding sequence is TGTGCCAGCAGTCCCCGCGGAGGGGAAGGGAACACTGAAGCTTTCTTT.

The V gene is TRBV5-1, the J gene TRBJ1-1; 9 nucleotides line up with TRBD1. The V gene's germline CDR1 is SGHRS and CDR2 YFSETQ. The length of the CDR3 is 14 residues. After removal of 1 base from V and 7 bases from J, the junction contained 5 bases not matched to a gene. The CDR3 DNA sequence: TGCGCCAGCAGCTTGCCCGGGACAGGGATTGAAGCTTTCTTT. It specifies CASSLPGTGIEAFF.

This clone has only one observation. The rearrangement joins TRBV15 to TRBJ1-1; a weak D match, TRBD1 (5 bases). Trimming pared 2 bases from V and 1 base from J, leaving 11 bases between. CDR3 size: 15 residues. CDR1 LNHNV and CDR2 YYDKDF come from the germline V gene (reference sequence). CDR3 DNA sequence: TGTGCCACCAGCAGAACAGGACAAGCGAACACTGAAGCTTTCTTT. Translating it yields CATSRTGQANTEAFF.

The V and J genes are TRBV13 and TRBJ1-2; D not certain. This CDR3 spans 13 amino acids. The V gene lost 5 bases and the J gene lost 4 bases, with 11 bases spanning the gap. Per the germline V gene, CDR1 is PRHDT and CDR2 is FYEKMQ (reference sequence). The DNA of the CDR3 is TGTGCCAGCAGCATAATTTCCTCCTATGGCTACACCTTC. Its protein is CASSIISSYGYTF.

The chain employs TRBV6-5 and TRBJ2-2; 7 bases map to TRBD2. The CDR3 extends over 14 amino acids. The V and J ends lost 6 bases and 5 bases, in that order; junction bases with no gene match: 6. Germline V gene data show CDR1 as MNHEY and CDR2 as SVGAGI. The CDR3 loop reads CASREGGKTGELFF. The CDR3 DNA reads as TGTGCCAGCAGGGAGGGAGGGAAAACCGGGGAGCTGTTTTTT.

A few counts support this clone. The V gene is TRBV28, the J gene TRBJ1-5; weak D call: TRBD1 (6 bases). This CDR3 comprises 15 residues. The V end lost 4 bases, the J end lost 0 bases, and 10 bases lay between the germline ends. CDR1 is MDHEN, CDR2 SYDVKM, per germline. CDR3: CASSYQGNSNQPQHF. The CDR3 DNA follows: TGTGCCAGCAGTTATCAGGGGAATAGCAATCAGCCCCAGCATTTT. The full variable domain, in which reference TRBV28 and TRBJ1-5 provide the parts outside the CDR3, is DVKVTQSSRYLVKRTGEKVFLECVQDMDHENMFWYRQDPGLGLRLIYFSYDVKMKEKGDIPEGYSVSREKKERFSLILESASTNQTSMYLCASSYQGNSNQPQHFGDGTRLSIL.

This chain connects TRBV11-2 to TRBJ1-1, with TRBD1 identical over 8 bases. The CDR3 spans 14 residues. Germline V gene sequence: CDR1 SGHAT, CDR2 FQNNGV. The V and J ends lost 5 bases and 1 base, in that order; junction bases with no gene match: 3. The CDR3 is CASSTDRGNTEAFF. The CDR3 DNA is TGTGCCAGCAGCACCGACAGGGGGAACACTGAAGCTTTCTTT.

This chain links TRBV5-6 with TRBJ2-1, with 8 bases matching TRBD1. Germline V gives CDR1 SGHDT, CDR2 YYEEEE. Trimming cost V 0 bases and J 1 base; bases outside gene matches: 6. The CDR3 length is 17 residues. As DNA, the CDR3 is TGTGCCAGCAGCTTGGAGGGTCGGACAGGGTCCTACAATGAGCAGTTCTTC. It translates to CASSLEGRTGSYNEQFF.

Worth noting for this clone: An end of the junction differs from the germline gene, which may be a read error. This chain joins TRBV5-1 and TRBJ2-1; D not resolved. CDR1 and CDR2 from the germline V gene are SGHRS and YFSETQ. The length of the CDR3 is 13 residues. CDR3 sequence reads: CASSLDLYSEQFF. CDR3 nucleotides: TGCGCCAGCAGCCTGGACCTTTACAGTGAGCAGTTCTTC.

This clone appeared a single time. CDR3 nucleotide sequence: TGCAGCGTTGTAACTGTCCAAGAGACCCAGTACTTC. It encodes CSVVTVQETQYF. V usage is TRBV29-1 and J usage is TRBJ2-5; D uncertain. CDR1 is SQVTM, CDR2 ANQGSEA, per germline. CDR3 size: 12 residues. Deletions cut 4 bases from V and 1 base from J, with 7 bases between.

The V and J genes are TRBV7-3 and TRBJ2-3; 11 nucleotides line up with TRBD2. The CDR3 is 15 amino acids. Germline V CDR1 and CDR2: SGHTA, FQGTGA. After removal of 5 bases from V and 6 bases from J, the junction contained 7 bases not matched to a gene. The CDR3 is CASSRTSGSGDTQYF. The CDR3 region has the DNA TGTGCCAGCAGCCGCACTAGCGGGAGTGGGGATACGCAGTATTTT.

The gene calls are TRBV7-9 and TRBJ2-5; 10 bases map to TRBD2. The CDR3 is 15 amino acids. With V trimmed by 3 bases and J by 5 bases, 6 bases remained unmatched. CDR1 and CDR2 from the germline V gene are SEHNR and FQNEAQ (reference sequence). In nucleotides, the CDR3 is TGTGCCAGCAGCTTTGATGGAGCGGGAGGGGAGACCCAGTACTTC. Its protein product is CASSFDGAGGETQYF.

The V and J genes are TRBV4-2 and TRBJ2-3; TRBD1 is a possible D gene (6 bases). Trimming took 0 bases from V and 6 from J, leaving 13 bases between them. Germline loops: CDR1 LGHNA, CDR2 YNFKEQ. This CDR3 contains 15 residues. The CDR3 protein is CASSQDLGGWDTQYF. Written as DNA, the CDR3 is TGTGCCAGCAGCCAAGATCTTGGGGGCTGGGATACGCAGTATTTT.

The V call is TRBV9, the J call TRBJ2-7; 8 positions agree with TRBD1. This CDR3 has 14 amino acids. Germline V gene lookup returns CDR1 SGDLS and CDR2 YYNGEE. V was pared by 0 bases and J by 3 bases, with 2 bases of the junction left unmatched. DNA of the CDR3: TGTGCCAGCAGCGTAGGAGACAGGGGCTACGAGCAGTACTTC. This encodes CASSVGDRGYEQYF. The variable domain in full, completed from reference TRBV9 and TRBJ2-7, reads DSGVTQTPKHLITATGQRVTLRCSPRSGDLSVYWYQQSLDQGLQFLIQYYNGEERAKGNILERFSAQQFPDLHSELNLSSLELGDSALYFCASSVGDRGYEQYFGPGTRLTVT.

The chain joins TRBV30 to TRBJ1-3; D remains unclear. CDR1 GTSNPN and CDR2 SVGIG come from the germline V gene (reference sequence). The germline V and J ends were trimmed by 0 bases and 4 bases, with 13 bases remaining between them. The CDR3 is made up of 15 amino acids. CDR3 sequence (DNA): TGTGCCTGGAGTGTACTCGGTTCGAGAGGAAACACCATATATTTT. Translating gives CAWSVLGSRGNTIYF. The variable domain in full, with the rest retrieved from reference TRBV30 and TRBJ1-3, is SQTIHQWPATLVQPVGSPLSLECTVEGTSNPNLYWYRQAAGRGLQLLFYSVGIGQISSEVPQNLSASRPQDRQFILSSKKLLLSDSGFYLCAWSVLGSRGNTIYFGEGSWLTVV.

The chain combines TRBV19 with TRBJ1-2; D is possibly TRBD1 (6 bases). V lost 5 bases, J lost 8 bases, and 18 bases lay in between. This CDR3 comprises 14 residues. Germline CDR1 and CDR2: LNHDA and SQIVND (reference sequence). CDR3 in amino acids: CASSPDSGARGYTF. In DNA form, the CDR3 reads TGTGCCAGTAGTCCGGATTCAGGGGCTAGGGGCTACACCTTC.

This chain links TRBV11-2 with TRBJ2-3; TRBD2 is a possible D gene (6 bases). V lost 6 bases to trimming and J lost 4 bases, with 20 bases between them. The CDR3 extends over 16 amino acids. CDR1 and CDR2 from the germline V gene are SGHAT and FQNNGV. The CDR3 nucleotides read TGTGCCAGCAGTCTACTTTTACGGGGGATGGCAGATACGCAGTATTTT. Translating it yields CASSLLLRGMADTQYF.

V usage is TRBV6-5 and J usage is TRBJ2-7; 9 nucleotides align to TRBD1. The CDR3 has 12 residues. V dropped 4 bases and J dropped 6; count of bases not matched to a gene: 1. Germline loops: CDR1 MNHEY, CDR2 SVGAGI. In DNA form, the CDR3 reads TGTGCCAGCAGTTCGGGACAGGGCGAGCAGTACTTC. Translation gives CASSSGQGEQYF.

This chain uses TRBV2 with TRBJ2-1, with 7 bases aligning to TRBD2. The junction had 11 bases not matched to a gene; V was cut back by 0 bases and J by 6 bases. Looked up from germline, CDR1 is SNHLY and CDR2 is FYNNEI. This CDR3 contains 17 residues. The DNA for the CDR3 is TGTGCCAGCAGTGAAGCGCTTGGGGGGAGGGCCAGCAATGAGCAGTTCTTC. The encoded protein is CASSEALGGRASNEQFF.

This sequence joins TRBV19 and TRBJ2-1, with 12 bases identical to TRBD2. The CDR3 spans 16 residues. Trimming at V came to 6 bases and at J to 4 bases, leaving 7 bases not matched to a gene. From germline, CDR1 is LNHDA and CDR2 SQIVND (reference sequence). CDR3 in amino acids: CASSHLLAGGYNEQFF. The CDR3 DNA sequence: TGTGCCAGTAGCCACTTACTAGCGGGGGGATACAATGAGCAGTTCTTC.

The rearrangement uses TRBV9 and TRBJ1-3; 8 bases map to TRBD1. The V and J ends lost 4 bases and 2 bases, in that order; junction bases with no gene match: 8. Looked up from germline, CDR1 is SGDLS and CDR2 is YYNGEE. The CDR3 length is 16 residues. This CDR3 is CASSPEDRVTGNTIYF. Written as DNA, the CDR3 is TGTGCCAGCAGCCCAGAGGACAGGGTGACTGGAAACACCATATATTTT.

The chain links TRBV5-1 to TRBJ2-7; tentatively, D is TRBD1 (6 bases). The V end lost 4 bases, the J end lost 4 bases, and 12 bases lay between the germline ends. This CDR3 contains 13 residues. The germline CDR1 and CDR2 sequences are SGHRS and YFSETQ. CDR3 bases: TGCGCCAGCAGCCGGGACACGCTTTACGAGCAGTACTTC. It translates to CASSRDTLYEQYF.

V gene TRBV9 combines with J gene TRBJ1-6; 7 bases line up with TRBD1. Germline V CDR1 and CDR2: SGDLS, YYNGEE. With V trimmed by 3 bases and J by 5 bases, 8 bases remained unmatched. This CDR3 is built from 16 residues. Written as DNA, the CDR3 is TGTGCCAGCAGCGCTCGACAGGGATCTGATAATTCACCCCTCCACTTT. Amino acid sequence: CASSARQGSDNSPLHF.

V gene TRBV5-4 combines with J gene TRBJ2-7; 8 bases agree with TRBD1. Trimming cost V 4 bases and J 4 bases; bases outside gene matches: 10. The CDR3 is made up of 15 amino acids. The germline V gene encodes CDR1 SGHNT and CDR2 YYREEE (reference sequence). CDR3 region: CASSPGTGSLYEQYF. CDR3 DNA sequence: TGTGCCAGCAGCCCAGGGACAGGTTCTTTATACGAGCAGTACTTC.

The rearrangement links TRBV29-1 to TRBJ2-6, with a possible D match to TRBD2 (6 bases). V was trimmed by 2 bases and J by 7 bases, leaving 9 bases between them. Germline V gives CDR1 SQVTM, CDR2 ANQGSEA. This CDR3 comprises 13 residues. The CDR3 sequence is CSVESGSANVLTF. The CDR3 DNA follows: TGCAGCGTTGAAAGCGGGTCCGCCAACGTCCTGACTTTC. Drawing the rest from reference TRBV29-1 and TRBJ2-6, the complete variable domain is SAVISQKPSRDICQRGTSLTIQCQVDSQVTMMFWYRQQPGQSLTLIATANQGSEATYESGFVIDKFPISRPNLTFSTLTVSNMSPEDSSIYLCSVESGSANVLTFGAGSRLTVL.

This chain uses TRBV27 with TRBJ2-7, with 9 bases identical to TRBD1. Germline CDR1 MNHEY, CDR2 SMNVEV (reference sequence). V shed 6 bases and J 5 bases; nucleotides not matched to a gene: 11. CDR3 size: 15 residues. The CDR3 DNA sequence: TGTGCCAGCAGATCTTTCGGACAGGGGCCCGACGAGCAGTACTTC. Its translation is CASRSFGQGPDEQYF.

The chain carries TRBV7-9 and TRBJ1-2; a weak D match, TRBD1 (6 bases). Germline V gene sequence: CDR1 SEHNR, CDR2 FQNEAQ (reference sequence). CDR3 length: 12 residues. Trimming stripped 5 bases from V and 6 bases from J, with 10 bases between. The CDR3, as DNA: TGTGCCAGCAGCGTGTCAGGGGATGGCTACACCTTC. As protein: CASSVSGDGYTF.

This rearrangement joins TRBV5-1 to TRBJ2-5, with 7 bases that match TRBD2. CDR1 and CDR2 (germline): SGHRS, YFSETQ. The length of the CDR3 is 16 residues. Trimming at V came to 0 bases and at J to 2 bases, leaving 7 bases not matched to a gene. The CDR3 sequence: CASSLAGSGPQETQYF. CDR3 coding DNA: TGCGCCAGCAGCTTGGCGGGTAGCGGGCCTCAAGAGACCCAGTACTTC.